This T cell receptor (beta chain) was documented in a study of T cells in Graves' hyperthyroidism and ophthalmopathy. Findings and limits, study-wide: With a median lead of approximately 6 months before onset, the model predicted ophthalmopathy. Among thyroid clonotypes expanded above 0.001, most also appeared in blood.

The table lists this clonotype with many counts. Its target is unknown. Amplified TCR beta CDR3 regions derived from RNA transcripts. Using the HTBI primer set, a first-round RT-PCR was run on the TCR CDR3. Each CDR3 protein gets one entry after TCRdb re-called the multiplex PCR reads with MiXCR. Here the sample spans a few hundred thousand distinct CDR3 sequences, under 60% being singletons. The CDR3 has 17 amino acids. V shed 0 bases, J shed 6 bases, and the junction held 7 bases outside the gene matches. CDR1 and CDR2 (germline): MGHRA, YSYEKL. Material: peripheral blood or thyroid tissue (not recorded which). This clonotype was obtained from an adult woman with Graves' disease, either hyperthyroidism or ophthalmopathy (not recorded which). The chain is built from TRBV4-1 and TRBJ2-2; 10 bases line up with TRBD1. The CDR3 is CASSQDLRDRGPGELFF. The CDR3 nucleotides read TGCGCCAGCAGCCAAGATCTTAGGGACAGGGGTCCCGGGGAGCTGTTTTTT.